This record concerns one T cell receptor (beta chain) sequence. Its antigen is currently unknown. Reverse transcribed after extraction, RNA yielded cDNA as the sequencing template. TCRdb's copy holds only in-frame clones and misses some; the assay was immunoSEQ multiplex PCR. The sample lists under 150,000 clones; 45% to 65% were seen once. These data belong to a study of CD8+ T cells in alopecia areata. The study, taken as a whole, reports: It was observed that many expanded lesional clones persisted in scalp and blood during tofacitinib.

The CDR3 totals 18 residues. The treatment is: oral pan-JAK inhibitor, 5-10 mg twice daily. The V and J genes are TRBV21-1 and TRBJ2-3; no check of the table's D call, TRBD2, against the DNA was made. TRBV21-1 is an annotated pseudogene. The specimen was CD4+ T cells sorted from blood, collected at week 24, from a patient treated with tofacitinib. This clonotype was sampled from a human donor with alopecia areata. The CDR3 here is CASSKAITRLADTDTQYF. The CDR3, as DNA: TGTGCCAGCAGCAAAGCCATCACTAGACTAGCGGACACAGATACGCAGTATTTT.